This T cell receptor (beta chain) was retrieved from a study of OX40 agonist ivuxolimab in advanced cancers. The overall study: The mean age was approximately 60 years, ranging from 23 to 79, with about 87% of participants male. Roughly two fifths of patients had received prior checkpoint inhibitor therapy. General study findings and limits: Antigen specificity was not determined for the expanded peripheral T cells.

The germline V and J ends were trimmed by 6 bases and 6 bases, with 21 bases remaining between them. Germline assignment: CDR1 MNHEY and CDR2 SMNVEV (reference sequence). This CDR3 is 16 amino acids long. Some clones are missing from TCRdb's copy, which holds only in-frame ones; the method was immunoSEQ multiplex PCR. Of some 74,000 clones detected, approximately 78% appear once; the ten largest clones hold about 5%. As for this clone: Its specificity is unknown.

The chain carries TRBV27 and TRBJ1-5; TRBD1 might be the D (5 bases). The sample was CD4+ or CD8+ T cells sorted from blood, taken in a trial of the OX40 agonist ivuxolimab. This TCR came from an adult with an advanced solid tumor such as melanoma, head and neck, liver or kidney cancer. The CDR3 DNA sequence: TGTGCCAGCAGGGGTGGGGCAGGCGCGGGAAGTCAGCCCCAGCATTTT. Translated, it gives CASRGGAGAGSQPQHF.